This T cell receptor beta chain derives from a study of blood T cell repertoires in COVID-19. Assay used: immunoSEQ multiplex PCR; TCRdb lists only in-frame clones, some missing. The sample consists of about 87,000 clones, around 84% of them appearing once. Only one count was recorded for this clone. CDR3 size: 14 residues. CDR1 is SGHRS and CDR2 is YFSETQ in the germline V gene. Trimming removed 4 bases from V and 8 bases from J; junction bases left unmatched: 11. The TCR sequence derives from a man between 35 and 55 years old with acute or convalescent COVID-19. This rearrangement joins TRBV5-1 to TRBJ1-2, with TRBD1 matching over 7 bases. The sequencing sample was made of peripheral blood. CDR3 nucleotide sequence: TGCGCCAGCAGCACGACAGGGCCGAGACCCGGCTACACCTTC. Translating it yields CASSTTGPRPGYTF.